This T cell receptor (beta chain) is from a study of blood T cell repertoires in COVID-19. On the study more broadly: The United States, Italy and Spain provided the acute and convalescent COVID-19 samples. T cells, B-cell-depleted T cells, or PBMCs supplied cDNA or gDNA.

CDR3 length: 15 residues. The V gene's germline CDR1 is SGHKS and CDR2 YYEKEE (reference sequence). V was shortened by 2 bases and J by 10 bases, with 19 bases between the two germline ends. Measured with immunoSEQ multiplex PCR; TCRdb has only the in-frame clones, and not every one. The data show under 65,000 clones, about 86% seen once. This clonotype was sampled from a man between 60 and 75 years old with acute or convalescent COVID-19. This rearrangement joins TRBV5-5 to TRBJ2-4; D is unclear. The sequenced sample consisted of peripheral blood. CDR3 coding DNA: TGTGCCAGCAGCTTAGTTTCCGCGACTCCAACGATTCAGTACTTC. This gives the protein CASSLVSATPTIQYF.